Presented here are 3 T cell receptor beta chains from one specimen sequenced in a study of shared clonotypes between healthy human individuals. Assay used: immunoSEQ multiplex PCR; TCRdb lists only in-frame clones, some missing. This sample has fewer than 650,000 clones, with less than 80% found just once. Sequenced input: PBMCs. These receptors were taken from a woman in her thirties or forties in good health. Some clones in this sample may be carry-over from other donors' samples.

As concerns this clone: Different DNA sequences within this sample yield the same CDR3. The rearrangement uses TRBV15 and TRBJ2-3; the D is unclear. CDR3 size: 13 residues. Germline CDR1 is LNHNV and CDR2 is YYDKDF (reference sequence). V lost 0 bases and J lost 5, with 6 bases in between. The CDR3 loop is CATSRDHGDTQYF. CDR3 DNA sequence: TGTGCCACCAGCAGAGATCACGGAGATACGCAGTATTTT.

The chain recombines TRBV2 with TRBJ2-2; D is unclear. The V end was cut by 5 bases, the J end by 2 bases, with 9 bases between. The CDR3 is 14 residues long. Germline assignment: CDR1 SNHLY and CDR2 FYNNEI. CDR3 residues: CASSLSFNTGELFF. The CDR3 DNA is TGTGCCAGCAGTCTCAGTTTTAACACCGGGGAGCTGTTTTTT.

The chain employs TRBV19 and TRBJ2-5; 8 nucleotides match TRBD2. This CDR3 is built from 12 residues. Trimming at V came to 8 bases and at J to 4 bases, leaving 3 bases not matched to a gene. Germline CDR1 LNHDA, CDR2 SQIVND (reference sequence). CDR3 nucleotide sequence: TGTGCCAGTGGTGCGGGAGGAGAGACCCAGTACTTC. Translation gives CASGAGGETQYF. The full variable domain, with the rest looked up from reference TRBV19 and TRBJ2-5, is DGGITQSPKYLFRKEGQNVTLSCEQNLNHDAMYWYRQDPGQGLRLIYYSQIVNDFQKGDIAEGYSVSREKKESFPLTVTSAQKNPTAFYLCASGAGGETQYFGPGTRLLVL.